The 9 T cell receptor beta chains presented below share a single source sample, sequenced in a study of shared clonotypes between healthy human individuals. Libraries were prepared by immunoSEQ multiplex PCR; TCRdb keeps only in-frame clonotypes and omits some of them. The data contain 1,100,000 or so clones, 75% to 80% of them seen just once; the ten biggest clones take up more than 0.45%. The sequencing input was memory CD4+ T cells from PBMCs. Specified subset: CD45RA-negative fraction. The origin of the receptors is a man younger than 30 in good health. Some clones in this sample may be carry-over from other donors' samples.

The rearrangement uses TRBV7-9 and TRBJ2-3; no firm D call. V lost 5 bases to trimming and J lost 2 bases, with 11 bases between them. The germline CDR1 and CDR2 sequences are SEHNR and FQNEAQ (reference sequence). This CDR3 region has 14 residues. The CDR3 is CASSRSGYTDTQYF. The CDR3 DNA is TGTGCCAGCAGCCGCTCCGGCTACACAGATACGCAGTATTTT.

The genes are TRBV9 and TRBJ2-7, with TRBD1 matching over 9 bases. CDR3 length equals 15 residues. J lost 4 bases, V lost 2 bases, and 7 bases had no gene match. The germline V gene has CDR1 SGDLS and CDR2 YYNGEE. DNA for the CDR3: TGTGCCAGCAGCGTTGGGGGGACAGGGAATTACGAGCAGTACTTC. Encoded protein: CASSVGGTGNYEQYF.

The chain links TRBV19 to TRBJ1-1, with no clear D. V lost 5 bases to trimming and J lost 7 bases, with 17 bases between them. The CDR3 loop spans 14 amino acids. Germline V lookup: CDR1 LNHDA, CDR2 SQIVND (reference sequence). CDR3 bases: TGTGCCAGTAGTGTAACATGGGAATGGAATGAAGCTTTCTTT. Translating gives CASSVTWEWNEAFF.

The chain carries TRBV7-9 and TRBJ2-7; 9 nucleotides line up with TRBD2. Germline lookup yields CDR1 SEHNR and CDR2 FQNEAQ (reference sequence). CDR3 length equals 16 residues. J was trimmed by 0 bases and V by 3 bases; bases with no gene match: 6. Here the CDR3 DNA reads TGTGCCAGCAGCTTCCTGATTAGCGGGGGCTCCTACGAGCAGTACTTC. Its protein product is CASSFLISGGSYEQYF.

V gene TRBV5-1 combines with J gene TRBJ2-1; 7 bases line up with TRBD2. Germline trimming cut 2 bases from V and 9 bases from J; bases unmatched to any gene: 14. The CDR3 sequence is 16 residues long. Germline V CDR1 and CDR2: SGHRS, YFSETQ. The CDR3 region has the DNA TGCGCCAGCAGCTTAACAGCGGGAATCAACTTCGGTGAGCAGTTCTTC. Translating it yields CASSLTAGINFGEQFF. The full variable domain, its missing parts supplied by reference TRBV5-1 and TRBJ2-1, is KAGVTQTPRYLIKTRGQQVTLSCSPISGHRSVSWYQQTPGQGLQFLFEYFSETQRNKGNFPGRFSGRQFSNSRSEMNVSTLELGDSALYLCASSLTAGINFGEQFFGPGTRLTVL.

This clone showed up just a few times. The chain is built from TRBV5-6 and TRBJ2-3; 7 nucleotides match TRBD2. There are 15 residues in the CDR3. The junction had 4 bases not matched to a gene; V was cut back by 0 bases and J by 3 bases. CDR1 and CDR2 (germline): SGHDT, YYEEEE. Here the CDR3 DNA reads TGTGCCAGCAGCTTGGGCCCAGCGGGAACAGATACGCAGTATTTT. It encodes CASSLGPAGTDTQYF.

This clone was seen only a few times. This rearrangement joins TRBV7-9 to TRBJ1-1; TRBD1 is a possible D gene (5 bases). The V end lost 11 bases, the J end lost 4 bases, and 14 bases lay between the germline ends. The CDR3 is 12 amino acids. CDR1 and CDR2 (germline): SEHNR, FQNEAQ (reference sequence). The CDR3 nucleotides are TGTGCCGGAGGGGTGGGACCCACTGAAGCTTTCTTT. It yields the protein CAGGVGPTEAFF.

The V and J genes are TRBV4-3 and TRBJ1-5; 9 bases line up with TRBD1. Losses at the gene ends were 3 bases for V and 4 bases for J; bases not matched to a gene: 13. The CDR3 loop spans 18 amino acids. Germline loops: CDR1 LGHNA, CDR2 YSLEER. The CDR3 region is CASSQYRGRGLYNQPQHF. The CDR3 nucleotides are TGCGCCAGCAGCCAGTACAGGGGGCGGGGGTTATATAATCAGCCCCAGCATTTT.

The genes are TRBV11-3 and TRBJ2-1; 9 positions match TRBD2. Germline V CDR1 and CDR2: SGHNT, YENEEA. The junction had 5 bases not matched to a gene; V was cut back by 0 bases and J by 11 bases. This CDR3 comprises 14 residues. For the CDR3, the DNA is TGTGCCAGCAGCTTAGATCGGGGACTAGCCCAGCAGTTCTTC. It translates to CASSLDRGLAQQFF.